This TCR beta chain was found in a study of blood T cell repertoires in COVID-19. Turning to the study itself: Some COVID-19 samples were acute and others convalescent; all came from the United States, Italy and Spain. From T cells, B-cell-depleted T cells, or PBMCs came the material, which was cDNA or gDNA.

With V trimmed by 3 bases and J by 6 bases, 4 bases remained unmatched. CDR1 and CDR2 from the germline V gene are LNHDA and SQIVND (reference sequence). The CDR3 sequence is 14 residues long. In the original workflow: Reference gene primer amplification yielded estimated nucleated cell counts. Method: immunoSEQ multiplex PCR; TCRdb's copy keeps in-frame clones and lacks some. D and trimming come from the DNA, and the V and J calls and clone size come from that table. Among roughly 410,000 clones listed, about 89% were seen once. Enrollment of patients from Seattle took place during active infection, with longitudinal follow-up.

This sequence originates from a woman aged 55 to 70 with COVID-19, enrolled during active disease. The chain has TRBV19 and TRBJ2-2, with TRBD1 matching 7 bases. Sequenced sample: peripheral blood. CDR3 bases: TGTGCCAGTAGTATCCAGGGGGAATCCGGGGAGCTGTTTTTT. This gives the protein CASSIQGESGELFF. Based on the CDR3 plus reference TRBV19 and TRBJ2-2, the full variable domain is DGGITQSPKYLFRKEGQNVTLSCEQNLNHDAMYWYRQDPGQGLRLIYYSQIVNDFQKGDIAEGYSVSREKKESFPLTVTSAQKNPTAFYLCASSIQGESGELFFGEGSRLTVL.